Shown below are 5 T cell receptor beta chains from a single sample sequenced in a study of T-cell memory formation after mild COVID-19. TCRdb itself ran the 5' RACE reads through MiXCR, one entry per CDR3 protein. This table holds 85,000 to 120,000 distinct CDR3 sequences, around 12% found once. The sequenced sample consisted of PBMCs or a T cell subset sorted from them (not recorded which). These TCRs come from an adult woman who had mild COVID-19 (a few samples of this study predate the infection). Cell type and time point are not known.

A few counts support this clonotype. This chain uses TRBV24-1 with TRBJ2-7; 9 bases map to TRBD1. Germline assignment: CDR1 KGHDR and CDR2 SFDVKD. V lost 2 bases, J lost 3 bases, and 4 bases stayed unmatched. CDR3 length: 15 amino acids. The CDR3 DNA follows: TGTGCCACCAGTGATTCGGACAGGGGCGACTACGAGCAGTACTTC. Its translation is CATSDSDRGDYEQYF.

This clonotype has only a few counts. The chain couples TRBV5-5 to TRBJ2-3; 10 bases are a match to TRBD2. V was pared by 3 bases and J by 6 bases, with 10 bases of the junction left unmatched. Germline V gene sequence: CDR1 SGHKS, CDR2 YYEKEE (reference sequence). The CDR3 runs 16 residues. The CDR3 DNA reads as TGTGCCAGCAGCTCGAGCCTCAGCGGGGGGGCCGATACGCAGTATTTT. It specifies CASSSSLSGGADTQYF.

In this sample, this clonotype turned up a few times. The chain uses TRBV14 and TRBJ2-1; D is undetermined. There are 13 residues in the CDR3. V was trimmed by 0 bases and J by 5 bases, leaving 5 bases between them. CDR1 is SGHDN and CDR2 is FVKESK in the germline V gene. The CDR3, as DNA: TGTGCCAGCAGCCAAGAGGCTCACAATGAGCAGTTCTTC. It yields the protein CASSQEAHNEQFF. Full variable domain (missing parts from reference TRBV14 and TRBJ2-1): EAGVTQFPSHSVIEKGQTVTLRCDPISGHDNLYWYRRVMGKEIKFLLHFVKESKQDESGMPNNRFLAERTGGTYSTLKVQPAELEDSGVYFCASSQEAHNEQFFGPGTRLTVL.

The rearrangement links TRBV11-2 to TRBJ2-1; either TRBD1 or TRBD2 may supply D (6 bases each). This CDR3 is 18 amino acids long. V shed 1 base and J shed 4 bases, with 20 bases lying between them. CDR1 is SGHAT and CDR2 is FQNNGV in the germline V gene. CDR3 protein: CASSLVPSQGLAYNEQFF. CDR3 DNA sequence: TGTGCCAGCAGCTTAGTACCTTCACAGGGTCTAGCGTACAATGAGCAGTTCTTC. The variable domain in full, completed from reference TRBV11-2 and TRBJ2-1, reads EAGVAQSPRYKIIEKRQSVAFWCNPISGHATLYWYQQILGQGPKLLIQFQNNGVVDDSQLPKDRFSAERLKGVDSTLKIQPAKLEDSAVYLCASSLVPSQGLAYNEQFFGPGTRLTVL.

A note on this clonotype: With a much larger clone just one base away, this may be a read error. The chain couples TRBV20-1 to TRBJ2-3; 12 nucleotides match TRBD2. The trim removed 1 base at V and 4 bases at J, leaving 12 bases unmatched. The CDR3 is 18 amino acids. In germline, CDR1 is DFQATT, CDR2 SNEGSKA (reference sequence). The CDR3 DNA reads TGCAGTGCTAGAGTCCGCTCGCGACTAGCGGGAGTAGCAGATACGCAGTATTTT. It is translated as CSARVRSRLAGVADTQYF.